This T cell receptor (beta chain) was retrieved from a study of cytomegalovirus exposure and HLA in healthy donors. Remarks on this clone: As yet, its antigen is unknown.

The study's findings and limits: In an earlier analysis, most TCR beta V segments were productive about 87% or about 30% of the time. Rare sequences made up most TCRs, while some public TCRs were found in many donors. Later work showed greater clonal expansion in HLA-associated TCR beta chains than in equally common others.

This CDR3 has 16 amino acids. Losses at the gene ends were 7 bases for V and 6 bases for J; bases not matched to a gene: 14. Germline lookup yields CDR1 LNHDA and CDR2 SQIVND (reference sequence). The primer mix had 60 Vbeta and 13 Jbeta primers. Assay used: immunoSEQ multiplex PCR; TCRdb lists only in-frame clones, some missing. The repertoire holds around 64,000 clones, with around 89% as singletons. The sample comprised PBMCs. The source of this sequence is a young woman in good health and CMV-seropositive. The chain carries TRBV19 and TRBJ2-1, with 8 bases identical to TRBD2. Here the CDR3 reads CASNLGPAGGSNEQFF. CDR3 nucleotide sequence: TGTGCCAGTAACCTCGGCCCGGCGGGGGGCTCCAATGAGCAGTTCTTC.